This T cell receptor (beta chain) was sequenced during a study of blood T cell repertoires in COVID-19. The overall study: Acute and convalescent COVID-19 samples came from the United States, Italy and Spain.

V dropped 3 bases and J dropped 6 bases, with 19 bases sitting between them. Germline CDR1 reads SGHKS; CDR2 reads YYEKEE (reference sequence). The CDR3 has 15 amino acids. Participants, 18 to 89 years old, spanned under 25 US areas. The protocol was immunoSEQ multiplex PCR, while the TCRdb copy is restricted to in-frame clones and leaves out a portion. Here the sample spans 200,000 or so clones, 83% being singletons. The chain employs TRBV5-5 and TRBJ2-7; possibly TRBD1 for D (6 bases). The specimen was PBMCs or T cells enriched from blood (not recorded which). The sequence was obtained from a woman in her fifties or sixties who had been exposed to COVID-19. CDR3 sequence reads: CASSSEAGVMSEQYF. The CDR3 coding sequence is TGTGCCAGCAGCTCCGAGGCAGGGGTCATGTCCGAGCAGTACTTC.